Presented here are 19 T cell receptor beta chains from one specimen sequenced in a study of blood T cell repertoires in COVID-19. TCRdb keeps only in-frame clones here, not all; method: immunoSEQ multiplex PCR. Seen here are a few hundred thousand clones, just over 85% observed once, and the top ten hold less than 4.5%. Sequencing used peripheral blood. The receptor set was obtained from a man between 45 and 60 years old with acute or convalescent COVID-19.

Details on this clone: The same CDR3 arises from other DNA sequences in this sample as well. The chain links TRBV27 to TRBJ1-3, with D perhaps TRBD1 (6 bases). The CDR3 spans 14 residues. The germline V gene encodes CDR1 MNHEY and CDR2 SMNVEV (reference sequence). V gave up 6 bases and J gave up 4 bases, with 13 bases separating them. This CDR3 reads CASRDSSAGNTIYF. In DNA, the CDR3 is TGTGCCAGCAGGGACAGCTCCGCCGGAAACACCATATATTTT.

The chain has TRBV6-5 and TRBJ1-2; 9 bases match TRBD1. V was pared by 0 bases and J by 5 bases, with 4 bases of the junction left unmatched. CDR1 and CDR2 (germline): MNHEY, SVGAGI. This CDR3 has 15 amino acids. The CDR3 here is CASSYSGTGQYGYTF. In DNA, the CDR3 is TGTGCCAGCAGTTACTCCGGGACAGGGCAATATGGCTACACCTTC.

This clone was seen only a few times. The chain joins TRBV18 to TRBJ1-1, with a tentative D call TRBD1 (6 bases). Trimming stripped 5 bases from V and 1 base from J, with 17 bases between. From germline, CDR1 is KGHSH and CDR2 LQKENI. This CDR3 has 16 residues. CDR3 sequence (DNA): TGTGCCAGCTCATGGGGCCGTGCAGGGGCGAACACTGAAGCTTTCTTT. Its protein is CASSWGRAGANTEAFF. Drawing the rest from reference TRBV18 and TRBJ1-1, the complete variable domain is NAGVMQNPRHLVRRRGQEARLRCSPMKGHSHVYWYRQLPEEGLKFMVYLQKENIIDESGMPKERFSAEFPKEGPSILRIQQVVRGDSAAYFCASSWGRAGANTEAFFGQGTRLTVV.

V gene TRBV5-1 combines with J gene TRBJ1-1; 8 bases fit TRBD1. The CDR3 extends over 15 amino acids. The germline V gene encodes CDR1 SGHRS and CDR2 YFSETQ. After removal of 4 bases from V and 8 bases from J, the junction contained 13 bases not matched to a gene. In nucleotides, the CDR3 is TGCGCCAGCAGCGCGACACCGGGACAGGCCAAGGAAGCTTTCTTT. This translates into CASSATPGQAKEAFF.

J is TRBJ1-5 and V is TRBV18, with D hard to call. The CDR3 is 13 residues long. From germline, CDR1 is KGHSH and CDR2 LQKENI. The V end lost 4 bases, the J end lost 4 bases, and 8 bases lay between the germline ends. DNA for the CDR3: TGTGCCAGCTCACAGACGGGAAATCAGCCCCAGCATTTT. Translating it yields CASSQTGNQPQHF.

J is TRBJ2-3 and V is TRBV11-2; possibly TRBD2 for D (6 bases). This CDR3 spans 14 amino acids. Germline CDR1 reads SGHAT; CDR2 reads FQNNGV. The V gene lost 5 bases and the J gene lost 0 bases, with 9 bases spanning the gap. CDR3 in amino acids: CASSQGLSTDTQYF. The CDR3 DNA sequence: TGTGCCAGCAGCCAGGGACTTAGCACAGATACGCAGTATTTT.

This clone was seen more than once but under ten times. The chain couples TRBV16 to TRBJ1-1, with TRBD1 identical over 8 bases. The germline gives CDR1 KGHSY, CDR2 FQNENV. This CDR3 is 15 amino acids long. V trimming: 2 bases; J trimming: 3 bases; junction bases outside the gene matches: 5. The CDR3 region is CASSQRTGSYTEAFF. CDR3 DNA: TGTGCCAGCAGCCAACGGACAGGGAGTTACACTGAAGCTTTCTTT.

The J gene is TRBJ1-2, the V gene TRBV4-1; D remains ambiguous. The germline V and J ends were trimmed by 1 base and 0 bases, with 6 bases remaining between them. The germline gives CDR1 MGHRA, CDR2 YSYEKL. The CDR3 runs 14 residues. The DNA of the CDR3 is TGCGCCAGCAGCCAAGCTTATTCTAACTATGGCTACACCTTC. It yields the protein CASSQAYSNYGYTF.

This clone occurred a few times. V and J are TRBV5-5 and TRBJ2-3; possible D gene TRBD1, 5 bases. V gave up 2 bases and J gave up 4 bases, with 14 bases separating them. The CDR3 has 15 residues. Germline-derived CDR1 and CDR2 are SGHKS and YYEKEE (reference sequence). The CDR3 nucleotides read TGTGCCAGCAGCTTCCGACAGCAAGAAGCAGATACGCAGTATTTT. This encodes CASSFRQQEADTQYF.

This chain connects TRBV27 to TRBJ1-4; D possibly corresponds to TRBD1 (5 bases). The CDR3 covers 14 residues. With 6 bases removed from V and 7 bases from J, the gap between germline ends came to 15 bases. Germline V gene sequence: CDR1 MNHEY, CDR2 SMNVEV (reference sequence). CDR3 sequence (DNA): TGTGCCAGCAGGGGGAATACGGGGGGTGAAAAACTGTTTTTT. Its translation: CASRGNTGGEKLFF.

This clone was seen just once. Here the CDR3 DNA reads TGTGCCAGCAGCCCGGGTAGCGGGGGGGCCCCCAATGAGCAGTTCTTC. Translating gives CASSPGSGGAPNEQFF. The chain combines TRBV7-8 with TRBJ2-1; 11 nucleotides match TRBD2. In germline, CDR1 is SGHVS, CDR2 FQNEAQ. CDR3 length: 16 residues. Trimming at V came to 5 bases and at J to 6 bases, leaving 9 bases not matched to a gene. The whole variable domain, remainder taken from reference TRBV7-8 and TRBJ2-1, is GAGVSQSPRYKVAKRGQDVALRCDPISGHVSLFWYQQALGQGPEFLTYFQNEAQLDKSGLPSDRFFAERPEGSVSTLKIQRTQQEDSAVYLCASSPGSGGAPNEQFFGPGTRLTVL.

V is TRBV4-2 and J is TRBJ1-5, with 9 bases matching TRBD1. This CDR3 spans 15 amino acids. Germline assignment: CDR1 LGHNA and CDR2 YNFKEQ. V was clipped by 3 bases and J by 4 bases; unmatched bases: 4. The CDR3 DNA is TGTGCCAGCAGCCACGCCGGGACAGGGAATCAGCCCCAGCATTTT. Translation: CASSHAGTGNQPQHF.

The chain is built from TRBV5-4 and TRBJ2-1, with 12 bases identical to TRBD2. Germline V CDR1 and CDR2: SGHNT, YYREEE (reference sequence). V lost 4 bases to trimming and J lost 0 bases; unmatched junction nucleotides: 14. The CDR3 has 20 amino acids. CDR3 region: CASSPIYWTSGVSSYNEQFF. The CDR3 bases are TGTGCCAGCAGCCCGATTTATTGGACTAGCGGGGTCTCCTCCTACAATGAGCAGTTCTTC.

This sequence joins TRBV6-5 and TRBJ1-6, with D possibly TRBD1 on 6 matching bases. Trimming cost V 6 bases and J 9 bases, with 15 bases left between them. The CDR3 is 14 amino acids. Looked up from germline, CDR1 is MNHEY and CDR2 is SVGAGI. The CDR3 spells CASRGPGVRSPLHF. The CDR3 DNA reads TGTGCCAGCAGAGGTCCAGGGGTTCGTTCACCCCTCCACTTT.

The rearrangement joins TRBV9 to TRBJ1-2; 8 nucleotides align to TRBD1. The CDR3 covers 12 residues. CDR1 SGDLS and CDR2 YYNGEE come from the germline V gene. With V trimmed by 7 bases and J by 8 bases, 7 bases remained unmatched. The CDR3 coding sequence is TGTGCCAGCCAAACAGGGGGTAGGGGCTACACCTTC. It yields the protein CASQTGGRGYTF.

A few counts support this clone. V and J are TRBV2 and TRBJ1-5, with 10 bases aligning to TRBD1. CDR3 size: 17 residues. The germline V gene has CDR1 SNHLY and CDR2 FYNNEI. Trimming cost V 7 bases and J 1 base; bases outside gene matches: 10. The chain's CDR3 is CASKSGQGMISNQPQHF. The DNA for the CDR3 is TGTGCCAGCAAATCGGGACAGGGGATGATCAGCAATCAGCCCCAGCATTTT.

The rearrangement joins TRBV7-3 to TRBJ1-5; D is possibly TRBD1 (5 bases). Per germline, CDR1 SGHTA and CDR2 FQGTGA. CDR3 length: 16 amino acids. The ends were cut back, 0 bases at V and 4 bases at J, with 13 bases in the middle. The CDR3 protein is CASSLTREGVNQPQHF. For the CDR3, the DNA is TGTGCCAGCAGCTTAACGAGAGAAGGGGTAAATCAGCCCCAGCATTTT.

The gene calls are TRBV7-2 and TRBJ1-2; TRBD1 agrees at 9 bases. Germline V gives CDR1 SGHTA, CDR2 FQGNSA. Germline trimming cut 4 bases from V and 10 bases from J; bases unmatched to any gene: 7. The CDR3 runs to 13 residues. CDR3 bases: TGTGCCAGCAGCTCAGACCGGGACAGGGCCTACACCTTC. It translates to CASSSDRDRAYTF.

This chain joins TRBV7-9 and TRBJ2-5; 11 bases fit TRBD1. The CDR3 covers 15 residues. The junction had 7 bases not matched to a gene; V was cut back by 5 bases and J by 5 bases. Looked up from germline, CDR1 is SEHNR and CDR2 is FQNEAQ (reference sequence). Written as DNA, the CDR3 is TGTGCCAGCAGCCATCGGGACAGGGGGTTGGAGACCCAGTACTTC. Its protein is CASSHRDRGLETQYF.